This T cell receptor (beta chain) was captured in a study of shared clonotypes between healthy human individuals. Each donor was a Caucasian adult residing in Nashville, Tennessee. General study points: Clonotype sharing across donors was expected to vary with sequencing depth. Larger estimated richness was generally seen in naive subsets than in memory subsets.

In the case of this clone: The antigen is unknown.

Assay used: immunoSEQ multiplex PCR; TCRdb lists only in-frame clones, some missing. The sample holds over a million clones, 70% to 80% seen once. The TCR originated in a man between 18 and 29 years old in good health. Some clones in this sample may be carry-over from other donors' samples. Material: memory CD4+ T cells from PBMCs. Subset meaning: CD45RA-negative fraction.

As DNA, the CDR3 is TGTGCCAGCAGTCTGACACCCCGCGGTGAGCAGTTCTTC. Amino acids: CASSLTPRGEQFF. The chain links TRBV28 to TRBJ2-1; no reliable D call. This CDR3 is built from 13 residues. Trimming pared 5 bases from V and 9 bases from J, leaving 14 bases between. Germline V CDR1 and CDR2: MDHEN, SYDVKM.